Listed here are 11 T cell receptor beta chains from one sample, sequenced in a study of radiotherapy plus CTLA-4 blockade in lung cancer. The table came from immunoSEQ multiplex PCR; TCRdb's copy has only in-frame clones and leaves some out. Of tens of thousands of clones in the sample, roughly three quarters were seen once. The sequencing used peripheral blood, collected from a patient treated with radiotherapy plus ipilimumab. Receptors were obtained from a human donor with non-small cell lung cancer whose response to radiotherapy plus ipilimumab could not be evaluated.

V and J are TRBV27 and TRBJ2-1; no clear D. The CDR3 runs to 14 residues. V was clipped by 2 bases and J by 5 bases, with 10 bases between them. CDR1 is MNHEY, CDR2 SMNVEV, per germline (reference sequence). DNA of the CDR3: TGTGCCAGCAGTTTAGGTGGCCTGAACAATGAGCAGTTCTTC. Translation: CASSLGGLNNEQFF.

The CDR3 spells CASSLELAGPYEQYF. The CDR3 DNA reads TGCGCCAGCAGCTTAGAACTAGCGGGACCCTACGAGCAGTACTTC. The gene calls are TRBV5-1 and TRBJ2-7; 10 positions agree with TRBD2. Germline V gene sequence: CDR1 SGHRS, CDR2 YFSETQ. V dropped 2 bases and J dropped 2; count of bases not matched to a gene: 4. The CDR3 covers 15 residues.

The V and J genes are TRBV7-5 and TRBJ1-6; the table assigns TRBD1, which was not confirmed against the DNA. TRBV7-5 is a pseudogene segment. The length of the CDR3 is 18 residues. The CDR3: CVRSLEALGQGRNSPLHF. For the CDR3, the DNA is TGTGTCAGAAGCTTAGAGGCCCTTGGACAGGGGCGGAATTCACCCCTCCACTTT.

The V and J genes are TRBV28 and TRBJ1-5; D is perhaps TRBD1 (6 bases). Trimming removed 6 bases at V and 3 bases at J, with 9 bases between. CDR3 size: 13 residues. The V gene's germline CDR1 is MDHEN and CDR2 SYDVKM. The DNA of the CDR3 is TGTGCCAGCAGCACAGGGTTCAATCAGCCCCAGCATTTT. Protein product: CASSTGFNQPQHF.

This clone was found once. The chain recombines TRBV11-2 with TRBJ2-1, with D unresolved. CDR3 length: 13 residues. Looked up from germline, CDR1 is SGHAT and CDR2 is FQNNGV. V lost 4 bases to trimming and J lost 3 bases, with 7 bases between them. The CDR3 sequence: CASSSRVYNEQFF. CDR3 nucleotide sequence: TGTGCCAGCAGCTCCCGGGTCTACAATGAGCAGTTCTTC.

Turning to this clone: Within the sample, other DNA sequences also encode this same CDR3. The chain recombines TRBV19 with TRBJ1-4; TRBD1 agrees at 10 bases. CDR3 length: 13 amino acids. Germline V lookup: CDR1 LNHDA, CDR2 SQIVND (reference sequence). With V trimmed by 6 bases and J by 5 bases, 0 bases remained unmatched. The DNA of the CDR3 is TGTGCCAGTAGGGACAGGGGGAATGAAAAACTGTTTTTT. It translates to CASRDRGNEKLFF.

This sequence joins TRBV5-8 and TRBJ2-7, with D unclear. V was clipped by 2 bases and J by 2 bases, with 2 bases between them. Germline V gene sequence: CDR1 SGHTS, CDR2 YDEGEE. The CDR3 sequence is 11 residues long. CDR3 region: CASSFAYEQYF. As DNA, the CDR3 is TGTGCCAGCAGCTTCGCCTACGAGCAGTACTTC.

The rearrangement links TRBV29-1 to TRBJ2-5; 10 bases are a match to TRBD2. CDR1 and CDR2 from the germline V gene are SQVTM and ANQGSEA. CDR3 length: 16 residues. After removal of 4 bases from V and 11 bases from J, the junction contained 19 bases not matched to a gene. The CDR3 spells CSVASQVVAGGDEQYF. The CDR3 nucleotides read TGCAGCGTTGCCTCACAGGTGGTAGCGGGGGGCGATGAGCAGTACTTC.

This clone was picked up a small number of times. The V call is TRBV6-4, the J call TRBJ1-2, with TRBD1 identical over 8 bases. The germline gives CDR1 MRHNA, CDR2 SNTAGT. The J segment lost 2 bases and the V segment lost 7 bases, leaving 6 bases of the junction unmatched. The CDR3 is 14 residues long. CDR3 DNA sequence: TGTGCCAGCACTCACGGGACAGGCAACTATGGCTACACCTTC. This sequence encodes CASTHGTGNYGYTF.

V and J are TRBV28 and TRBJ2-3; maybe TRBD2 (6 bases). CDR1 is MDHEN, CDR2 SYDVKM, per germline. Deletions cut 6 bases from V and 4 bases from J, with 20 bases between. This CDR3 is built from 16 residues. The CDR3 reads CASSSPGGAGADTQYF. CDR3 nucleotide sequence: TGTGCCAGCAGCAGCCCAGGCGGGGCCGGCGCAGATACGCAGTATTTT.

This clone showed up just a few times. The rearrangement uses TRBV7-2 and TRBJ2-1; 10 bases are a match to TRBD2. Germline trimming cut 4 bases from V and 4 bases from J; bases unmatched to any gene: 10. The CDR3 contains 17 residues. The germline V gene encodes CDR1 SGHTA and CDR2 FQGNSA. In DNA, the CDR3 is TGTGCCAGCAGCTCCCAGCGGTCTAGCGGGGGTTACAATGAGCAGTTCTTC. It specifies CASSSQRSSGGYNEQFF.